Presented here are 30 T cell receptor beta chains from one specimen sequenced in a study of shared clonotypes between healthy human individuals. It was CD45RO-negative cells, positively selected for CCR7, that made up naive CD8 cells, with terminally differentiated effector memory CD45RA+ cells excluded. Assay used: immunoSEQ multiplex PCR; TCRdb lists only in-frame clones, some missing. The sample contains approximately 600,000 clones, about 95% of which appear only once. Sequenced material: naive CD8+ T cells sorted from blood. These TCRs come from a woman aged 30 to 39 in good health.

In DNA, the CDR3 is TGTGCCAGCAGGGGCGAAACGAACACTGAAGCTTTCTTT. It specifies CASRGETNTEAFF. V usage is TRBV7-8 and J usage is TRBJ1-1; D remains ambiguous. In germline, CDR1 is SGHVS, CDR2 FQNEAQ. V gave up 6 bases and J gave up 1 base, with 9 bases separating them. There are 13 residues in the CDR3. Drawing the rest from reference TRBV7-8 and TRBJ1-1, the complete variable domain is GAGVSQSPRYKVAKRGQDVALRCDPISGHVSLFWYQQALGQGPEFLTYFQNEAQLDKSGLPSDRFFAERPEGSVSTLKIQRTQQEDSAVYLCASRGETNTEAFFGQGTRLTVV.

The V and J genes are TRBV7-9 and TRBJ2-2; the match to TRBD2 covers 11 bases. The V and J ends lost 1 base and 5 bases, in that order; junction bases with no gene match: 3. This CDR3 has 16 amino acids. CDR1 and CDR2 (germline): SEHNR, FQNEAQ (reference sequence). The CDR3 DNA reads TGTGCCAGCAGCTTAGGCACTAGCGGGAGAACCGGGGAGCTGTTTTTT. Encoded protein: CASSLGTSGRTGELFF.

V is TRBV10-3 and J is TRBJ2-1; no clear D. The V end lost 6 bases, the J end lost 7 bases, and 13 bases lay between the germline ends. This CDR3 is built from 13 residues. Germline CDR1 and CDR2: ENHRY and SYGVKD. This CDR3 is CAIRAASINEQFF. In DNA form, the CDR3 reads TGTGCCATCAGGGCAGCGAGCATTAATGAGCAGTTCTTC.

This chain connects TRBV5-4 to TRBJ2-7, with TRBD2 identical over 13 bases. Per the germline V gene, CDR1 is SGHNT and CDR2 is YYREEE (reference sequence). The ends lost 0 bases at V and 11 bases at J; junction bases unmatched: 5. The CDR3 contains 14 residues. The CDR3 region has the DNA TGTGCCAGCAGCTTGGGTGGACTAGCGGGGGATAAGTACTTC. This sequence encodes CASSLGGLAGDKYF.

J is TRBJ2-2 and V is TRBV10-3, with a tentative D call TRBD2 (6 bases). The CDR3 is 14 residues long. Trimming stripped 8 bases from V and 6 bases from J, with 16 bases between. Germline loops: CDR1 ENHRY, CDR2 SYGVKD. CDR3 protein: CAIGLEGSAGELFF. The CDR3 DNA follows: TGTGCCATCGGGCTGGAGGGGAGCGCCGGGGAGCTGTTTTTT.

The rearrangement joins TRBV19 to TRBJ2-1, with 14 bases matching TRBD2. Germline V CDR1 and CDR2: LNHDA, SQIVND (reference sequence). Trimming removed 5 bases from V and 15 bases from J; junction bases left unmatched: 9. The CDR3 is made up of 14 amino acids. The CDR3 protein is CASSPGLAGEEAFF. The CDR3 DNA is TGTGCCAGTAGTCCGGGACTAGCGGGGGAGGAGGCGTTCTTC.

The chain carries TRBV7-2 and TRBJ1-1; 11 bases line up with TRBD1. From germline, CDR1 is SGHTA and CDR2 FQGNSA. V lost 3 bases, J lost 4 bases, and 7 bases stayed unmatched. The CDR3 extends over 16 amino acids. The CDR3 DNA reads as TGTGCCAGCAGCTTTGAGTCCGGGACAGGGGGCACTGAAGCTTTCTTT. Translated, it gives CASSFESGTGGTEAFF. Using reference TRBV7-2 and TRBJ1-1 for the parts outside the CDR3, the full variable domain is GAGVSQSPSNKVTEKGKDVELRCDPISGHTALYWYRQSLGQGLEFLIYFQGNSAPDKSGLPSDRFSAERTGGSVSTLTIQRTQQEDSAVYLCASSFESGTGGTEAFFGQGTRLTVV.

This chain uses TRBV28 with TRBJ2-7; weak D call: TRBD2 (5 bases). V lost 2 bases to trimming and J lost 9 bases, with 17 bases between them. The CDR3 covers 14 residues. Germline V lookup: CDR1 MDHEN, CDR2 SYDVKM. The CDR3 loop is CASSLKDAVAGQYF. The CDR3 region has the DNA TGTGCCAGCAGTTTAAAGGATGCAGTCGCGGGGCAGTACTTC.

The J gene is TRBJ1-2, the V gene TRBV19; D remains unclear. Trimming removed 10 bases from V and 2 bases from J, with 8 bases in between. The germline V gene encodes CDR1 LNHDA and CDR2 SQIVND (reference sequence). CDR3 size: 11 residues. The CDR3 protein is CATTDNYGYTF. The CDR3 coding sequence is TGTGCCACTACAGACAACTATGGCTACACCTTC.

V is TRBV5-4 and J is TRBJ1-2; D remains unclear. The CDR3 consists of 19 residues. Germline values: CDR1 SGHNT, CDR2 YYREEE (reference sequence). V was clipped by 0 bases and J by 0 bases, with 21 bases between them. Here the CDR3 reads CASSLERRYAGPTNYGYTF. The CDR3 bases are TGTGCCAGCAGCTTGGAAAGGAGGTACGCTGGCCCTACTAACTATGGCTACACCTTC.

The V and J genes are TRBV7-2 and TRBJ1-3, with D maybe TRBD1 (6 bases). There are 16 residues in the CDR3. V was cut by 0 bases and J by 4 bases, with 13 bases left in between. The germline V gene encodes CDR1 SGHTA and CDR2 FQGNSA. This CDR3 is CASSLAHGGAGNTIYF. For the CDR3, the DNA is TGTGCCAGCAGCTTAGCACATGGGGGGGCCGGAAACACCATATATTTT. The full variable domain, its missing parts supplied by reference TRBV7-2 and TRBJ1-3, is GAGVSQSPSNKVTEKGKDVELRCDPISGHTALYWYRQSLGQGLEFLIYFQGNSAPDKSGLPSDRFSAERTGGSVSTLTIQRTQQEDSAVYLCASSLAHGGAGNTIYFGEGSWLTVV.

The rearrangement uses TRBV10-1 and TRBJ1-1; no definite D call. CDR1 WNHNN and CDR2 SYGVQD come from the germline V gene (reference sequence). Trimming cost V 5 bases and J 0 bases, with 13 bases left between them. CDR3 length: 15 residues. For the CDR3, the DNA is TGCGCCAGCAGTAGCTATGGGAGAATGAACACTGAAGCTTTCTTT. The encoded protein is CASSSYGRMNTEAFF.

The chain employs TRBV5-1 and TRBJ2-7; no clear D gene. This CDR3 comprises 15 residues. Germline V gene sequence: CDR1 SGHRS, CDR2 YFSETQ. Trimming left V 1 base short and J 2 bases short, with 13 bases between. Written as DNA, the CDR3 is TGCGCCAGCAGCTTGACCCGTCTGGGCCCCTACGAGCAGTACTTC. Residues: CASSLTRLGPYEQYF.

The chain is built from TRBV9 and TRBJ2-1, with 8 bases lining up with TRBD2. CDR1 and CDR2 (germline): SGDLS, YYNGEE. The CDR3 is made up of 16 amino acids. V shed 0 bases and J 0 bases; nucleotides not matched to a gene: 2. CDR3 bases: TGTGCCAGCAGCGTAGATAGCGGGGCCTCCTACAATGAGCAGTTCTTC. Its translation is CASSVDSGASYNEQFF.

In regard to this clone: This CDR3 is also generated by other DNA sequences in the sample. The chain uses TRBV9 and TRBJ2-7; maybe TRBD2 (6 bases). Germline CDR1 SGDLS, CDR2 YYNGEE. Trimming took 0 bases from V and 2 from J, leaving 9 bases between them. The length of the CDR3 is 14 residues. The CDR3, as DNA: TGTGCCAGCAGCGTAGGCGGGGAGACCTACGAGCAGTACTTC. It specifies CASSVGGETYEQYF. The full variable domain, rest sourced from reference TRBV9 and TRBJ2-7, is DSGVTQTPKHLITATGQRVTLRCSPRSGDLSVYWYQQSLDQGLQFLIQYYNGEERAKGNILERFSAQQFPDLHSELNLSSLELGDSALYFCASSVGGETYEQYFGPGTRLTVT.

V gene TRBV15 combines with J gene TRBJ2-5; possible D gene TRBD2, 6 bases. The germline V and J ends were trimmed by 6 bases and 3 bases, with 14 bases remaining between them. The CDR3 loop spans 14 amino acids. Germline lookup yields CDR1 LNHNV and CDR2 YYDKDF (reference sequence). The CDR3 DNA reads TGTGCCACCAGGCCCGGTGGAGGGGAAGAGACCCAGTACTTC. This translates into CATRPGGGEETQYF.

The genes are TRBV5-4 and TRBJ2-7; the D gene is possibly TRBD2 (6 bases). The V end was cut by 3 bases, the J end by 6 bases, with 10 bases between. The CDR3 is 12 residues long. Germline loops: CDR1 SGHNT, CDR2 YYREEE (reference sequence). The CDR3 region is CASSSQRAEQYF. The CDR3 coding sequence is TGTGCCAGCAGCTCCCAGCGGGCCGAGCAGTACTTC.

The chain has TRBV2 and TRBJ1-3; D remains ambiguous. CDR3 length equals 15 residues. Germline V gene data show CDR1 as SNHLY and CDR2 as FYNNEI. The ends were cut back, 2 bases at V and 0 bases at J, with 8 bases in the middle. The CDR3 sequence is CASSEIGGSGNTIYF. DNA of the CDR3: TGTGCCAGCAGTGAAATAGGCGGCTCTGGAAACACCATATATTTT.

This clone has only one observation. The V gene is TRBV7-9, the J gene TRBJ2-3, with TRBD1 matching 7 bases. CDR3 length equals 14 residues. Germline V gene lookup returns CDR1 SEHNR and CDR2 FQNEAQ (reference sequence). The V and J ends lost 4 bases and 0 bases, in that order; junction bases with no gene match: 1. The chain's CDR3 is CASSWDRSTDTQYF. In nucleotides, the CDR3 is TGTGCCAGCAGCTGGGACAGAAGCACAGATACGCAGTATTTT.

This clone was detected only once. This chain links TRBV27 with TRBJ2-7; 12 bases are a match to TRBD1. The CDR3 sequence is 14 residues long. Germline CDR1 is MNHEY and CDR2 is SMNVEV (reference sequence). V lost 3 bases and J lost 5; bases outside the gene matches: 2. The CDR3 loop is CASSFGTGGHEQYF. CDR3 bases: TGTGCCAGCAGTTTCGGGACAGGGGGCCACGAGCAGTACTTC.

This clone has a handful of counts. The chain joins TRBV29-1 to TRBJ2-1; 7 nucleotides match TRBD2. Germline V gene lookup returns CDR1 SQVTM and CDR2 ANQGSEA. The length of the CDR3 is 13 residues. Unmatched junction bases numbered 7, after V lost 4 bases and J lost 7 bases. The CDR3 DNA sequence: TGCAGCGTTGCACGGGAGGCGGGGAATGAGCAGTTCTTC. It codes for CSVAREAGNEQFF.

This clone was seen once. The chain is built from TRBV19 and TRBJ2-5; D tentatively reads TRBD1 or TRBD2 (6 bases each). The CDR3 consists of 12 residues. Germline V gene sequence: CDR1 LNHDA, CDR2 SQIVND (reference sequence). V lost 6 bases and J lost 8, with 13 bases in between. Here the CDR3 DNA reads TGTGCCAGTAGGGGGGGCCATGGAACCCAGTACTTC. It yields the protein CASRGGHGTQYF.

V and J are TRBV5-4 and TRBJ1-4; TRBD1 matches 10 bases. This CDR3 has 14 residues. Germline V gives CDR1 SGHNT, CDR2 YYREEE (reference sequence). Losses at the gene ends were 5 bases for V and 8 bases for J; bases not matched to a gene: 6. CDR3 nucleotides: TGTGCCAGCAGTGGACAGGGGGTTGGCGAAAAACTGTTTTTT. As protein: CASSGQGVGEKLFF.

The rearrangement links TRBV5-3 to TRBJ2-7; D may be TRBD2 (6 bases). TRBV5-3 is an ORF; its function is uncertain. This CDR3 region has 18 residues. Trimming pared 0 bases from V and 0 bases from J, leaving 19 bases between. The CDR3 coding sequence is TGTGCCAGAAGCTTGGATGTTGACAAACCAGCGGGCTCCTACGAGCAGTACTTC. Protein: CARSLDVDKPAGSYEQYF.

J is TRBJ2-5 and V is TRBV5-1; the D gene is possibly TRBD1 (6 bases). The CDR3 consists of 13 residues. Germline CDR1 and CDR2: SGHRS and YFSETQ. The V end was cut by 10 bases, the J end by 4 bases, with 17 bases between. The CDR3 nucleotides are TGCGCCGGCAAAACAGGGAGAGTAGAGACCCAGTACTTC. Residues: CAGKTGRVETQYF.

J is TRBJ2-7 and V is TRBV10-2; 12 bases agree with TRBD1. The V segment lost 9 bases and the J segment 5 bases; nucleotides outside the gene matches: 14. This CDR3 spans 16 amino acids. Germline V gene lookup returns CDR1 WSHSY and CDR2 SAAADI. CDR3: CASFTGTGGLGDEQYF. CDR3 DNA sequence: TGCGCCAGTTTTACCGGGACAGGGGGCTTAGGGGACGAGCAGTACTTC.

The rearrangement uses TRBV6-5 and TRBJ1-2; TRBD1 matches 8 bases. V trimming: 5 bases; J trimming: 7 bases; junction bases outside the gene matches: 3. Germline V lookup: CDR1 MNHEY, CDR2 SVGAGI. The CDR3 totals 12 residues. CDR3 protein: CASSPDRAGYTF. CDR3 nucleotide sequence: TGTGCCAGCAGTCCGGACAGGGCTGGCTACACCTTC.

V is TRBV5-4 and J is TRBJ2-6; TRBD1 agrees at 11 bases. From germline, CDR1 is SGHNT and CDR2 YYREEE (reference sequence). There are 17 residues in the CDR3. The V gene end was trimmed by 4 bases and the J gene end by 0 bases; junction bases not matched to a gene: 3. CDR3 amino acids: CASSGGTGGSGANVLTF. The CDR3 coding sequence is TGTGCCAGCAGCGGGGGGACAGGGGGCTCTGGGGCCAACGTCCTGACTTTC.

The chain couples TRBV29-1 to TRBJ1-1; TRBD1 is a possible D gene (6 bases). The CDR3 totals 13 residues. Trimming removed 6 bases at V and 3 bases at J, with 14 bases between. CDR1 is SQVTM and CDR2 is ANQGSEA in the germline V gene. CDR3 loop: CSVVVGADTEAFF. CDR3 in DNA: TGCAGCGTCGTGGTGGGGGCGGACACTGAAGCTTTCTTT.

In this sample, this clone turned up once. The rearrangement uses TRBV11-2 and TRBJ2-5; 8 nucleotides agree with TRBD1. The CDR3 is 15 residues long. V lost 3 bases, J lost 4 bases, and 7 bases stayed unmatched. Germline loops: CDR1 SGHAT, CDR2 FQNNGV. CDR3 residues: CASSFRDRSVETQYF. The DNA of the CDR3 is TGTGCCAGCAGCTTCCGGGACAGGTCGGTAGAGACCCAGTACTTC.